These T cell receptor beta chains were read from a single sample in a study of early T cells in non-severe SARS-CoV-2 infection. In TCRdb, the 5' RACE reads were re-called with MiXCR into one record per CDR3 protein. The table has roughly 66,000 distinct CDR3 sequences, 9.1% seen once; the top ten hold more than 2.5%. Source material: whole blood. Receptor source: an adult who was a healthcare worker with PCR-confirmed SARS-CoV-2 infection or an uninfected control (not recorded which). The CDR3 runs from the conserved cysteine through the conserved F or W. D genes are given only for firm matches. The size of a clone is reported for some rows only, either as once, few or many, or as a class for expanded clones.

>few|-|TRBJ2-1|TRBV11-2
TGTGCCAGCAGTCCGACTGGCATCTCCTACAATGAGCAGTTCTTC
CASSPTGISYNEQFF
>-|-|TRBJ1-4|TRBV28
TGTGCCAGCAGTTACACCCGAGGACGCAATGAAAAACTGTTTTTT
CASSYTRGRNEKLFF
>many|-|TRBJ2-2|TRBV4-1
TGCGCCAGCAGCCCGGTCTACACCGGGGAGCTGTTTTTT
CASSPVYTGELFF
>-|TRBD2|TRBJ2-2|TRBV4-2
TGTGCCAGCAGCCAAGGTAGCGGGAGGGACACCGGGGAGCTGTTTTTT
CASSQGSGRDTGELFF
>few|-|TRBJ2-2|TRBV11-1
TGTGCCAGCAGCAGAGAGGGGAGTTGGGCCGGGGAGCTGTTTTTT
CASSREGSWAGELFF
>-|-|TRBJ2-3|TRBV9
TGTGCCAGCAGCGTAGCTTCTAGGGGCGGAGCGCAGTATTTT
CASSVASRGGAQYF
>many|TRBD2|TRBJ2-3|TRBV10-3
TGTGCCATCAGCCCCCGAGTAGCGGGAGCAGGGGCAGATACGCAGTATTTT
CAISPRVAGAGADTQYF
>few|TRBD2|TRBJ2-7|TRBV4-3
TGCGCCAGCAGCCAGGGGACTAGCGGGAGGGTCCACGAGCAGTACTTC
CASSQGTSGRVHEQYF
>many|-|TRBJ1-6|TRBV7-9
TGTGCCAGCAGCCGAGGCCGGGCAAATTCACCCCTCCACTTT
CASSRGRANSPLHF
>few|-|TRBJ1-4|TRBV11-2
TGTGCCAGCAGCCCCTGGACGGGCGCAACTAATGAAAAACTGTTTTTT
CASSPWTGATNEKLFF
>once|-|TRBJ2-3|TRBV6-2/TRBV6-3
TGTGCCAGCACTTTACGGAGGGGTACGCAGTATTTT
CASTLRRGTQYF
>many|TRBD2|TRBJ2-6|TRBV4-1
TGCGCCAGCAGCCAAGTCCGAACCGGACTAGCGGGAGCGGGTGGGGCCAACGTCCTGACTTTC
CASSQVRTGLAGAGGANVLTF
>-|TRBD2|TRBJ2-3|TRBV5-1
TGCGCCAGCAGCTATAGCGGGAGCGGAGCAGATACGCAGTATTTT
CASSYSGSGADTQYF
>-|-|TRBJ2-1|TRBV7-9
TGTGCCAGCAGCTTAAGTGCCGGGCCGATAGACAATGAGCAGTTCTTC
CASSLSAGPIDNEQFF
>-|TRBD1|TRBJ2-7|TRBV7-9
TGTGCCAGCAGCTATGACAGGGGTCCGTACGAGCAGTACTTC
CASSYDRGPYEQYF
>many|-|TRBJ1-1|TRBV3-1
TGTGCCAGCAGCCAAGATAGTGGGAGCACTGAAGCTTTCTTT
CASSQDSGSTEAFF
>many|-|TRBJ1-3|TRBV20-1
TGCAGTGCTAGCAGGCCCTCTGGAAACACCATATATTTT
CSASRPSGNTIYF
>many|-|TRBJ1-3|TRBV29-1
TGCAGCGTTCGACCGCACTCTGGAAACACCATATATTTT
CSVRPHSGNTIYF
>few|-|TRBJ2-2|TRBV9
TGTGCCAGCAGCCCATTGGGGGGGCCCGGGGAGCTGTTTTTT
CASSPLGGPGELFF
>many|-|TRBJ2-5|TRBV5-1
TGCGCCAGCAGCTTGGGGCCGGGGCCGGAGACCCAGTACTTC
CASSLGPGPETQYF
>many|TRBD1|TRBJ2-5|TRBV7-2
TGTGCCAGCAGCCCTTGGACAGGGGAAGGGGAGACCCAGTACTTC
CASSPWTGEGETQYF
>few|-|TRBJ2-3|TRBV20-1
TGCAGTGCAATTGACCGGACAACTAGCACAGATACGCAGTATTTT
CSAIDRTTSTDTQYF
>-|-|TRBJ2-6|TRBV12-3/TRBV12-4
TGTGCCTGCAAGACCAGGGGTGAGGGGGCCAACGTCCTGACTTTC
CACKTRGEGANVLTF
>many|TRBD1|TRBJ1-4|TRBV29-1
TGCAGCGTTTCTACAGGGGATAATTGGGAAAAACTGTTTTTT
CSVSTGDNWEKLFF
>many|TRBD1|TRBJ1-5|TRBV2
TGTGCCAGCAGCCGACGGGACAGTTGGGATCAGCCCCAGCATTTT
CASSRRDSWDQPQHF
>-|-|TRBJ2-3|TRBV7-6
TGTGCCAGCAGCTTAGGGGCAGGGGGCACAGATACGCAGTATTTT
CASSLGAGGTDTQYF
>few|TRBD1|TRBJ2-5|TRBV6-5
TGTGCCAGCAGGCCGGGGACAGGGGGGCAAGAGACCCAGTACTTC
CASRPGTGGQETQYF
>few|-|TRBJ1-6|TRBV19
TGTGCCAGTAACCCTGACGGGAGAGTAAAATCACCCCTCCACTTT
CASNPDGRVKSPLHF
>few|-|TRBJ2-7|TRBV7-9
TGTGCCACCGAGACCTACGAGCAGTACTTC
CATETYEQYF
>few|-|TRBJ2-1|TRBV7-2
TGTGCCAGCAGCCCAAGGCGACAGAACTCCTACAATGAGCAGTTCTTC
CASSPRRQNSYNEQFF
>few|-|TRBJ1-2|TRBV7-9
TGTGCCAGCAGCTTAGTTGGGTCCGGCGGCTATGGCTACACCTTC
CASSLVGSGGYGYTF
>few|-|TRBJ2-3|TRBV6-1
TGTGCCAGCAGGTGGGGCCGCACAGATACGCAGTATTTT
CASRWGRTDTQYF
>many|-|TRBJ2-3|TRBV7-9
TGTGCCAGCAGTTCGGGAGTAGGAAGCACAGATACGCAGTATTTT
CASSSGVGSTDTQYF
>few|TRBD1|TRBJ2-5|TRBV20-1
TGCAGTGCCGAGACAGGGGGAGAGACCCAGTACTTC
CSAETGGETQYF
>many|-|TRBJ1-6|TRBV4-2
TGTGCCAGCAGCCTAGACGGGACGGATAATTCACCCCTCCACTTT
CASSLDGTDNSPLHF
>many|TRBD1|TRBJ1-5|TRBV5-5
TGTGCCAGCAGCTTGACAGGGGGCGGCAATCAGCCCCAGCATTTT
CASSLTGGGNQPQHF
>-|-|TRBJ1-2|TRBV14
TGTGCCAGCAGCCAAGAAGTCCGGGGCTCCTATGGCTACACCTTC
CASSQEVRGSYGYTF
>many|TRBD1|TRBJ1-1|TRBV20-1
TGCAGTGCTAGAGTGGCCGGGACAGGGAACACTGAAGCTTTCTTT
CSARVAGTGNTEAFF
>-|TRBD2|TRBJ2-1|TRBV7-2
TGTGCCAGCAGCTTAGCGTCTAGCGGGAGTCCCACCTCCTACAATGAGCAGTTCTTC
CASSLASSGSPTSYNEQFF
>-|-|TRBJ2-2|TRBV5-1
TGCGCCAGCAGCTTGGTTGGACTCAACACCGGGGAGCTGTTTTTT
CASSLVGLNTGELFF
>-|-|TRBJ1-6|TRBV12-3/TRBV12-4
TGTGCCAGCAGCCCTCGACAGAATTCACCCCTCCACTTT
CASSPRQNSPLHF
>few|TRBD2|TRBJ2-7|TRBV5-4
TGTGCCAGCAGCTGGACTAGCGGAAGCTCCTACGAGCAGTACTTC
CASSWTSGSSYEQYF
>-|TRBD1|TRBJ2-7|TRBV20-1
TGCAGTGCTTCCCGGGACAGGGGTCACGAGCAGTACTTC
CSASRDRGHEQYF
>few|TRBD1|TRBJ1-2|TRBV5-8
TGTGCCAGCAGGTCCGGGACAGGGAGGTATGGCTACACCTTC
CASRSGTGRYGYTF
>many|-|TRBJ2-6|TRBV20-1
TGCAGTGCTAGCCTATCTGGGGCCAACGTCCTGACTTTC
CSASLSGANVLTF
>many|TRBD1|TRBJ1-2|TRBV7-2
TGTGCCAGCAGCTTTACGACAGGGAGTAACTATGGCTACACCTTC
CASSFTTGSNYGYTF